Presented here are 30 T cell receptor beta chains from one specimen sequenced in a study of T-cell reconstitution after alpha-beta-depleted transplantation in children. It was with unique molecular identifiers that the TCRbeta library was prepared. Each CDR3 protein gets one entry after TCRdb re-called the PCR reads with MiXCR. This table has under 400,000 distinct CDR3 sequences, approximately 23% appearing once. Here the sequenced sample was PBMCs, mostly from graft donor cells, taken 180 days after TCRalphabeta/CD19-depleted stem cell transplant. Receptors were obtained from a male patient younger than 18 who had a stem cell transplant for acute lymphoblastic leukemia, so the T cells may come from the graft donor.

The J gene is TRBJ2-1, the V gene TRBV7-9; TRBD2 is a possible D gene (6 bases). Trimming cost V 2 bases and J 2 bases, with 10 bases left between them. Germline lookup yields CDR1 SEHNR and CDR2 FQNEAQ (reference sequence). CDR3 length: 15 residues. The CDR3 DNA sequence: TGTGCCAGCAGCTTATCGGGACTCCCCTACAATGAGCAGTTCTTC. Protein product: CASSLSGLPYNEQFF. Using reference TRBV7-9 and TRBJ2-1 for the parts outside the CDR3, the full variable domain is DTGVSQNPRHKITKRGQNVTFRCDPISEHNRLYWYRQTLGQGPEFLTYFQNEAQLEKSRLLSDRFSAERPKGSFSTLEIQRTEQGDSAMYLCASSLSGLPYNEQFFGPGTRLTVL.

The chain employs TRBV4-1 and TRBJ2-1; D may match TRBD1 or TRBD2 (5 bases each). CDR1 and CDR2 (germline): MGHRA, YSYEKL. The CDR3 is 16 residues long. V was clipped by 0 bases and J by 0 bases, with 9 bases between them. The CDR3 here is CASSQEGTSSYNEQFF. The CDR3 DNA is TGCGCCAGCAGCCAAGAAGGGACGAGCTCCTACAATGAGCAGTTCTTC.

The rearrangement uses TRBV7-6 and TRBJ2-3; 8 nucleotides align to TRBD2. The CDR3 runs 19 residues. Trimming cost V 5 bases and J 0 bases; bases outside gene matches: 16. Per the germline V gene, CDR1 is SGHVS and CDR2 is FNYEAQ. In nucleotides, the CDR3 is TGTGCCAGCAGCCATATGGTGGTTCTAGCGGGTTCGAGCACAGATACGCAGTATTTT. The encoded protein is CASSHMVVLAGSSTDTQYF.

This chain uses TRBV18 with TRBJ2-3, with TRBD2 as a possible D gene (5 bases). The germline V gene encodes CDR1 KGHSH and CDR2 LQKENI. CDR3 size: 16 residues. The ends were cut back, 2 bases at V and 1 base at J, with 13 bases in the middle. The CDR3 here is CASSPGKLEGTDTQYF. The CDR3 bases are TGTGCCAGCTCACCAGGGAAACTAGAGGGCACAGATACGCAGTATTTT.

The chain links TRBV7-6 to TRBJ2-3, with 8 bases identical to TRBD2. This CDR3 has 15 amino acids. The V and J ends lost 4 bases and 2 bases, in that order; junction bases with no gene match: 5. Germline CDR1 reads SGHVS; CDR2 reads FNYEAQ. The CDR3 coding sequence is TGTGCCAGCAGCTCTGAAGCGGGAGTCACAGATACGCAGTATTTT. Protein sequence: CASSSEAGVTDTQYF.

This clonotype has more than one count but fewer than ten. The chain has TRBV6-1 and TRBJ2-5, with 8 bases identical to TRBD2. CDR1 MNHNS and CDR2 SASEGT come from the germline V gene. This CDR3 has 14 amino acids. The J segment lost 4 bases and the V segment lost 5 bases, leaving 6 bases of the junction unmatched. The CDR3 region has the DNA TGTGCCAGCAGTCTCCTTGGACTAGCAGAGACCCAGTACTTC. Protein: CASSLLGLAETQYF.

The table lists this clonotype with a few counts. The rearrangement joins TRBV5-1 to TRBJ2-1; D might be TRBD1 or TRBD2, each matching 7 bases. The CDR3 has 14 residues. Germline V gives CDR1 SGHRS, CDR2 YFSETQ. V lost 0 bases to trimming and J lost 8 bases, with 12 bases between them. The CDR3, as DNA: TGCGCCAGCAGCTTGGCAGGGGGAGGGGATGAGCAGTTCTTC. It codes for CASSLAGGGDEQFF.

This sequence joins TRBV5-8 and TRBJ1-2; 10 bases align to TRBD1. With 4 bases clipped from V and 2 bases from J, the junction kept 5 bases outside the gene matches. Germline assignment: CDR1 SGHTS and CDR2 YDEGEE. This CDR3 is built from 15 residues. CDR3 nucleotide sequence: TGTGCCAGCAGCCCCTTGGACAGGGGGAACTATGGCTACACCTTC. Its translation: CASSPLDRGNYGYTF.

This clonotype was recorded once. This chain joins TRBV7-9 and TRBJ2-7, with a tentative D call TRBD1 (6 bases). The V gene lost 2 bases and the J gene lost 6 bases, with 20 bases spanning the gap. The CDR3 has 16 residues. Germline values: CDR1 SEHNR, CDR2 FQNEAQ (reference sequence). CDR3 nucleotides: TGTGCCAGCAGCTTATCCTTCTCACAGGGCCCCCGCGAGCAGTACTTC. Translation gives CASSLSFSQGPREQYF.

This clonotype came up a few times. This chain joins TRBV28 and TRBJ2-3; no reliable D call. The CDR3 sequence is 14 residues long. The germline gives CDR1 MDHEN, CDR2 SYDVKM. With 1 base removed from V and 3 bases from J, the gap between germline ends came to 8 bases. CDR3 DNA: TGTGCCAGCAGTTTATATGAGGAGACAGATACGCAGTATTTT. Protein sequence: CASSLYEETDTQYF.

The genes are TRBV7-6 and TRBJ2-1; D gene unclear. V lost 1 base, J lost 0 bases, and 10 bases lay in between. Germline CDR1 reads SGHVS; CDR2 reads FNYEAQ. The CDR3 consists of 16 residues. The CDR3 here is CASSLGAPISYNEQFF. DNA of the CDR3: TGTGCCAGCAGCTTAGGGGCCCCGATCTCCTACAATGAGCAGTTCTTC.

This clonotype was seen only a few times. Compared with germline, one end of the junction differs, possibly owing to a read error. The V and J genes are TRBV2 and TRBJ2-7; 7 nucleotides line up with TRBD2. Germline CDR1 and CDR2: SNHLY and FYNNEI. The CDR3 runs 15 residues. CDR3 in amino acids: CASSRVTSVSHEQYF. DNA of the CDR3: TGTGCCAGCAGTCGGGTCACTAGCGTCTCCCACGAGCAGTACTTC.

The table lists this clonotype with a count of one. The CDR3 DNA sequence: TGTGCCAGCGGCCAACTCCCAGGACTAGCGGGAGGTGAGACCCAGTACTTC. It is translated as CASGQLPGLAGGETQYF. This chain uses TRBV7-6 with TRBJ2-5; 14 bases are shared with TRBD2. Losses at the gene ends were 8 bases for V and 5 bases for J; bases not matched to a gene: 13. The CDR3 is 17 residues long. Germline V lookup: CDR1 SGHVS, CDR2 FNYEAQ.

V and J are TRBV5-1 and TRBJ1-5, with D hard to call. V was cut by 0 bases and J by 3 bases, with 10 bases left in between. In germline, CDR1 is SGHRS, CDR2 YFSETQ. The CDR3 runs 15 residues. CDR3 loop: CASSLGTADNQPQHF. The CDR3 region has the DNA TGCGCCAGCAGCTTGGGTACAGCTGACAATCAGCCCCAGCATTTT.

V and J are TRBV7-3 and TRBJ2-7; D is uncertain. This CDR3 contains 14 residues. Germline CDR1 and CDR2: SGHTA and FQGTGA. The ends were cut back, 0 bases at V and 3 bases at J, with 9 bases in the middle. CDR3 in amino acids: CASSLTRPLYEQYF. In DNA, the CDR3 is TGTGCCAGCAGCTTAACACGTCCCCTCTACGAGCAGTACTTC. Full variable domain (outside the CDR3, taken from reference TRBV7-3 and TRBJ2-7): GAGVSQTPSNKVTEKGKYVELRCDPISGHTALYWYRQSLGQGPEFLIYFQGTGAADDSGLPNDRFFAVRPEGSVSTLKIQRTERGDSAVYLCASSLTRPLYEQYFGPGTRLTVT.

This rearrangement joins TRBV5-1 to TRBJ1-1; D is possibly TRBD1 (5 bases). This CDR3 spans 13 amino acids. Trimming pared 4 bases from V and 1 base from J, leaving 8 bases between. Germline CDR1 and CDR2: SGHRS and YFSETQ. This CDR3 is CASSKTGNTEAFF. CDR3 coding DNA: TGCGCCAGCAGCAAAACAGGGAACACTGAAGCTTTCTTT.

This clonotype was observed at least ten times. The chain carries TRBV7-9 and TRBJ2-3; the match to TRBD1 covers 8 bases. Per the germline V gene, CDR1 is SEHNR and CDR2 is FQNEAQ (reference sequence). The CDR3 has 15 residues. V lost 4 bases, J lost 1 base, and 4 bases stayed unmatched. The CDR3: CASSWYRGGTDTQYF. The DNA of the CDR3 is TGTGCCAGCAGCTGGTACAGGGGGGGCACAGATACGCAGTATTTT.

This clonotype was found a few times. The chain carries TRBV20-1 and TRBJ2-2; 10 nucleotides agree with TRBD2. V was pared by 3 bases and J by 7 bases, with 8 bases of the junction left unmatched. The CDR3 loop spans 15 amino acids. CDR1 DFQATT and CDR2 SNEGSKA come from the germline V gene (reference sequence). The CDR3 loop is CSARQREGLGGELFF. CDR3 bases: TGCAGTGCTAGGCAGCGGGAGGGCCTCGGCGGGGAGCTGTTTTTT.

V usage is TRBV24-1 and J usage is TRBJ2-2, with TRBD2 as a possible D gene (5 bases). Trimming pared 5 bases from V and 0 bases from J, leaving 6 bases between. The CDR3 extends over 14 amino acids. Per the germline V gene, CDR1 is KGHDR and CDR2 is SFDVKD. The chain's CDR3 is CATSGGANTGELFF. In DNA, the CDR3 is TGTGCCACCAGTGGGGGAGCGAACACCGGGGAGCTGTTTTTT.

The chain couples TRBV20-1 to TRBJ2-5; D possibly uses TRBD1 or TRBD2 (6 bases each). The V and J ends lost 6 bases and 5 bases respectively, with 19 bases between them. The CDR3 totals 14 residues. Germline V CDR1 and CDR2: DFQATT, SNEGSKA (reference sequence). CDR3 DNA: TGCAGTGCCCTGGGGGGCGGGACTGGGGAGACCCAGTACTTC. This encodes CSALGGGTGETQYF.

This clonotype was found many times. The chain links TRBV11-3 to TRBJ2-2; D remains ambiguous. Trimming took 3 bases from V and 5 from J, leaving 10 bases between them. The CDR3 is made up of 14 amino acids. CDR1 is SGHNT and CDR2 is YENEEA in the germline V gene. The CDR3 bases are TGTGCCAGCAGCTTCCGGACCCGAACCGGGGAGCTGTTTTTT. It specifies CASSFRTRTGELFF.

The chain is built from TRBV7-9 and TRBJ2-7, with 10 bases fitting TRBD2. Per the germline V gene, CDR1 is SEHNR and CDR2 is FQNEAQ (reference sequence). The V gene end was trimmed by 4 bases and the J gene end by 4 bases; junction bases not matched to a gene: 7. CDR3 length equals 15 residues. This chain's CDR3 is CASSSPLAGTYEQYF. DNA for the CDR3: TGTGCCAGCAGCTCCCCACTAGCGGGAACGTACGAGCAGTACTTC.

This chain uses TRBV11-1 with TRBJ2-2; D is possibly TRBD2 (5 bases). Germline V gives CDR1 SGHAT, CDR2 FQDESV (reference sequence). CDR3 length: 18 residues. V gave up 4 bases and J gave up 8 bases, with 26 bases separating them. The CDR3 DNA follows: TGTGCCAGCAGCTCGAACGGACTGACTCAACGCCTGGGGGGGGAGCTGTTTTTT. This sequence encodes CASSSNGLTQRLGGELFF. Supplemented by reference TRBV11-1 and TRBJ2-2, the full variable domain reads EAEVAQSPRYKITEKSQAVAFWCDPISGHATLYWYRQILGQGPELLVQFQDESVVDDSQLPKDRFSAERLKGVDSTLKIQPAELGDSAMYLCASSSNGLTQRLGGELFFGEGSRLTVL.

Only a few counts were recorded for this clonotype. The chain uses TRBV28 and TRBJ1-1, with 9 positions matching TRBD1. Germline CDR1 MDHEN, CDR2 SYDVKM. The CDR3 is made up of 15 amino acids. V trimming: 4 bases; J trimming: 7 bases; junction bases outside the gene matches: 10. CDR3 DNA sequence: TGTGCCAGCAGTTCGTTCGGGACAGGGAGGGGTGAAGCTTTCTTT. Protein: CASSSFGTGRGEAFF.

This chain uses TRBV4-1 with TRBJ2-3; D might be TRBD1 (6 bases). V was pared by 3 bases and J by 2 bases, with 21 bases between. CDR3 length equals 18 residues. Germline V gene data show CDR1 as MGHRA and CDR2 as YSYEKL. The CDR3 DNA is TGCGCCAGCAGCCAGCCCCGGGTCGCAACAGGGTTCACAGATACGCAGTATTTT. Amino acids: CASSQPRVATGFTDTQYF.

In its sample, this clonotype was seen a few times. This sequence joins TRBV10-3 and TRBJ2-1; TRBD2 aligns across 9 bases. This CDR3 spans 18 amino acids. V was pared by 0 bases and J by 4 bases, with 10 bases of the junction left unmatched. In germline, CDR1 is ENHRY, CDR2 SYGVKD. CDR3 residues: CAISESKIAGVAYNEQFF. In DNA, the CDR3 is TGTGCCATCAGTGAGTCGAAAATAGCGGGAGTCGCTTACAATGAGCAGTTCTTC.

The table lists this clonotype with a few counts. As DNA, the CDR3 is TGCAGTGCTATGGACCAGCGGTTAAGCTCCTACGAGCAGTACTTC. This translates into CSAMDQRLSSYEQYF. This chain connects TRBV20-1 to TRBJ2-7; a possible D gene is TRBD2 (5 bases). The CDR3 sequence is 15 residues long. The germline V gene encodes CDR1 DFQATT and CDR2 SNEGSKA (reference sequence). Trimming left V 4 bases short and J 0 bases short, with 16 bases between.

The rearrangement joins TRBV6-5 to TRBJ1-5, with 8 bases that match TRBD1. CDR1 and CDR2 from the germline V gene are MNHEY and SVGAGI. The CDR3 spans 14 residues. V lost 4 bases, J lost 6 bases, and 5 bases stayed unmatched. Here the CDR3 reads CASSFGTGIQPQHF. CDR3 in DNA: TGTGCCAGCAGTTTCGGGACAGGAATTCAGCCCCAGCATTTT.

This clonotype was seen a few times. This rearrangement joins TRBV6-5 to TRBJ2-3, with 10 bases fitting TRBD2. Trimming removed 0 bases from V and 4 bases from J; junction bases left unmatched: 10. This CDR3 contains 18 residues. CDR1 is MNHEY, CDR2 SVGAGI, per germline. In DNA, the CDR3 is TGTGCCAGCAGTTACTCGCCAACTAGCGGGATTGGGGCAGATACGCAGTATTTT. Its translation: CASSYSPTSGIGADTQYF.

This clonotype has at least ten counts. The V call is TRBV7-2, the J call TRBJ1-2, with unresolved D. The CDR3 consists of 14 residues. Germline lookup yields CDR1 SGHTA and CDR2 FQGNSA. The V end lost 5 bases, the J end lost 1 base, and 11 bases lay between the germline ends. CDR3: CASSPLGFNYGYTF. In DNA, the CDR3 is TGTGCCAGCAGCCCTCTGGGCTTTAACTATGGCTACACCTTC.